This T cell receptor beta chain was recorded in a study of shared clonotypes between healthy human individuals. Concerning this clone: Its cognate antigen is unknown.

The DNA input per sorted-subset replicate PCR was about 220 ng, corresponding to some 30,000 T cell genomes. Produced via immunoSEQ multiplex PCR; TCRdb's table is partial and in-frame only. The repertoire holds around 2.3 million clones, with 90% to 97% as singletons. Study-level points and caveats: For naive CD4 cells, roughly 5.5% of clonotypes were shared across a handful of donors. Donor scarcity curtailed the genetic and exposure-history diversity represented herein.

The source material was naive CD4+ T cells sorted from blood. Subset defined: CD45RA+ positively selected. The receptor was derived from a man aged 18 to 35 in good health.

CDR3 loop: CASRRAGTVHQPQHF. The CDR3 nucleotides are TGTGCCAGCAGGCGCGCCGGGACCGTGCATCAGCCCCAGCATTTT. The chain is built from TRBV28 and TRBJ1-5; possible D gene TRBD1, 5 bases. CDR3 length: 15 residues. Germline CDR1 MDHEN, CDR2 SYDVKM. Trimming removed 6 bases at V and 5 bases at J, with 17 bases between.